This section outlines one TCR beta chain sequence together with its context. The sample originates from a study of neoadjuvant anti-PD-1 for oral cavity cancer. Germline lookup yields CDR1 MNHEY and CDR2 SMNVEV (reference sequence). The length of the CDR3 is 17 residues. Trimming removed 3 bases from V and 0 bases from J; junction bases left unmatched: 8. Most PBMC samples had roughly 0.45 ug input DNA in six replicates. Produced via immunoSEQ multiplex PCR; TCRdb's table is partial and in-frame only. The sample consists of around 12,000 clones, about 60% of them appearing once. V usage is TRBV27 and J usage is TRBJ2-1; TRBD2 matches 7 bases. The starting material was PBMCs, obtained before nivolumab (anti-PD-1) treatment. This TCR was sampled from a person aged 35-79 years with oral cavity squamous cell carcinoma. This CDR3 reads CASSLLPRTSSYNEQFF. For the CDR3, the DNA is TGTGCCAGCAGTTTGCTACCCCGGACTAGCTCCTACAATGAGCAGTTCTTC.